Presented here are 3 T cell receptor beta chains from one specimen sequenced in a study of Tregs in tolerant kidney transplant recipients. Clones were sequenced by immunoSEQ multiplex PCR, and TCRdb holds only the in-frame ones, with some missing. The sample has more than 90,000 clones; about 91% are singletons. The specimen was CD4+ T cells from blood. The receptor set was obtained from a human donor in good health.

V usage is TRBV27 and J usage is TRBJ1-1, with D unclear. V was clipped by 3 bases and J by 1 base, with 6 bases between them. CDR1 MNHEY and CDR2 SMNVEV come from the germline V gene (reference sequence). The CDR3 runs 13 residues. CDR3 bases: TGTGCCAGCAGTTTCGCCAGGAACACTGAAGCTTTCTTT. The encoded protein is CASSFARNTEAFF.

The chain has TRBV6-5 and TRBJ2-7, with 7 bases lining up with TRBD1. V lost 0 bases to trimming and J lost 3 bases; unmatched junction nucleotides: 5. Germline CDR1 is MNHEY and CDR2 is SVGAGI. The length of the CDR3 is 15 residues. CDR3 amino acids: CASSYSDTGVYEQYF. The CDR3 region has the DNA TGTGCCAGCAGTTACTCGGACACAGGGGTCTACGAGCAGTACTTC.

V gene TRBV6-1 combines with J gene TRBJ1-2; perhaps TRBD1 as D (5 bases). This CDR3 comprises 11 residues. With 5 bases removed from V and 11 bases from J, the gap between germline ends came to 12 bases. Per the germline V gene, CDR1 is MNHNS and CDR2 is SASEGT. This CDR3 reads CASSNGAIYTF. CDR3 sequence (DNA): TGTGCCAGCAGTAACGGGGCGATATACACCTTC.